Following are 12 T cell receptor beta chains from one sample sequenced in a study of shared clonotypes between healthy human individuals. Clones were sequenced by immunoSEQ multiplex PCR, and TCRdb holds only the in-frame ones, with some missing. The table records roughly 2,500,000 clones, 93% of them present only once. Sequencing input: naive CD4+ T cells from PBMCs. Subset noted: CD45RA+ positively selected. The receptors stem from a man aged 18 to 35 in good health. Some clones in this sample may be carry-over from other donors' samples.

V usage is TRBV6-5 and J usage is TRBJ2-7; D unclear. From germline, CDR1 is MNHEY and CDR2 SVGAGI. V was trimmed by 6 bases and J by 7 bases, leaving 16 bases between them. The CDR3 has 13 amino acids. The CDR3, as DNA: TGTGCCAGCAGCGCATTTTACAGTGGGGAGCAGTACTTC. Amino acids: CASSAFYSGEQYF.

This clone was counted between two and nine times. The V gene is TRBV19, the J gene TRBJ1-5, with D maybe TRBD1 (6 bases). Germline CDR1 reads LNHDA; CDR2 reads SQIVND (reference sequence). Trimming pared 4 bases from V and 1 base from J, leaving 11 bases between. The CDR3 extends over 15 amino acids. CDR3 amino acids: CASSTQGNSNQPQHF. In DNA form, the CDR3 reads TGTGCCAGTAGTACACAGGGTAACAGCAATCAGCCCCAGCATTTT.

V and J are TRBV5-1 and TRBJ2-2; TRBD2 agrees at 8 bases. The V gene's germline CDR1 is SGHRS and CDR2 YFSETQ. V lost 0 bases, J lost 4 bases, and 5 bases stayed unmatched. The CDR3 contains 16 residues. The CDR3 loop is CASSLDPSGRTGELFF. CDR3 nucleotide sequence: TGCGCCAGCAGCTTGGATCCTAGCGGGCGCACCGGGGAGCTGTTTTTT.

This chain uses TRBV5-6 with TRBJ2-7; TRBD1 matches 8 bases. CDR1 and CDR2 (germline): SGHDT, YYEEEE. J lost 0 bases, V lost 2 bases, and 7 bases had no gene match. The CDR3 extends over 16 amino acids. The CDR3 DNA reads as TGTGCCAGCAGCTTAAGCGGACAGGGCTACTCCTACGAGCAGTACTTC. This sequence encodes CASSLSGQGYSYEQYF.

This CDR3 is CASSLLASGAYNEQFF. The CDR3 coding sequence is TGTGCCAGCAGTTTGTTGGCTAGCGGGGCCTACAATGAGCAGTTCTTC. The rearrangement links TRBV7-3 to TRBJ2-1; 9 nucleotides line up with TRBD2. Per germline, CDR1 SGHTA and CDR2 FQGTGA. This CDR3 region has 16 residues. V lost 6 bases and J lost 2; bases outside the gene matches: 8.

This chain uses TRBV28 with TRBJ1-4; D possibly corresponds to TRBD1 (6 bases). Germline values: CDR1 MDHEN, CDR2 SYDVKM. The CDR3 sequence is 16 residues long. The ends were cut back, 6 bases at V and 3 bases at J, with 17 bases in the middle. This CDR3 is CASSPRGAGANEKLFF. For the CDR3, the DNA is TGTGCCAGCAGCCCCCGGGGGGCAGGCGCTAATGAAAAACTGTTTTTT. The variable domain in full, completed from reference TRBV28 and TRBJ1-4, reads DVKVTQSSRYLVKRTGEKVFLECVQDMDHENMFWYRQDPGLGLRLIYFSYDVKMKEKGDIPEGYSVSREKKERFSLILESASTNQTSMYLCASSPRGAGANEKLFFGSGTQLSVL.

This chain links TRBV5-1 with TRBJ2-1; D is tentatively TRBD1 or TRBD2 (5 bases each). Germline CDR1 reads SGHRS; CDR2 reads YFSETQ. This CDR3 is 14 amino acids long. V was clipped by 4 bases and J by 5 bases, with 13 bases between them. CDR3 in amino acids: CASSVRDPHNEQFF. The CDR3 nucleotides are TGCGCCAGCAGCGTCCGGGACCCCCACAATGAGCAGTTCTTC.

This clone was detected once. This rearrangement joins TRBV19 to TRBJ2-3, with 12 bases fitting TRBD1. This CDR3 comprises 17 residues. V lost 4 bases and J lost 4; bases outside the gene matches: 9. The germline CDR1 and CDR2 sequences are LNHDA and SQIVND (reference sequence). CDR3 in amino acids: CASSNLPGQGAADTQYF. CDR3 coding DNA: TGTGCCAGTAGTAACCTACCGGGACAGGGGGCCGCAGATACGCAGTATTTT.

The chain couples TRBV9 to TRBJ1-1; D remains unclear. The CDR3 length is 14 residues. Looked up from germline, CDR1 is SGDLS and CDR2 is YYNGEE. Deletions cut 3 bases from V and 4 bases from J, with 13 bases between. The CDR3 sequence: CASSADAKVTEAFF. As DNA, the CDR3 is TGTGCCAGCAGCGCAGATGCGAAAGTCACTGAAGCTTTCTTT.

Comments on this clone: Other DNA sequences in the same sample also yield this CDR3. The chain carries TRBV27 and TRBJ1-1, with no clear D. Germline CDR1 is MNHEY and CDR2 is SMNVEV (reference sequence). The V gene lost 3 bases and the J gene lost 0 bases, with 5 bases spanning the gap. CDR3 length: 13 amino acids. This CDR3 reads CASSFSMNTEAFF. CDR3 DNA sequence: TGTGCCAGCAGTTTTTCAATGAACACTGAAGCTTTCTTT.

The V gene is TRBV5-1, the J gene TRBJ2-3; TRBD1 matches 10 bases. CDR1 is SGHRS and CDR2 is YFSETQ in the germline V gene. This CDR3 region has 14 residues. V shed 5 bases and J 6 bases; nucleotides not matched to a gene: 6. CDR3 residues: CASRGQGRLDTQYF. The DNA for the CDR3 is TGCGCCAGCAGGGGACAGGGGAGGTTGGATACGCAGTATTTT.

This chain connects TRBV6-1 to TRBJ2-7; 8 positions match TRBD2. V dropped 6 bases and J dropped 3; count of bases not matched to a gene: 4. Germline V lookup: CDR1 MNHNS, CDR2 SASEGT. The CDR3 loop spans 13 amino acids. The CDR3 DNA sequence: TGTGCCAGCAGACTAGCGGATCACTACGAGCAGTACTTC. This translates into CASRLADHYEQYF.